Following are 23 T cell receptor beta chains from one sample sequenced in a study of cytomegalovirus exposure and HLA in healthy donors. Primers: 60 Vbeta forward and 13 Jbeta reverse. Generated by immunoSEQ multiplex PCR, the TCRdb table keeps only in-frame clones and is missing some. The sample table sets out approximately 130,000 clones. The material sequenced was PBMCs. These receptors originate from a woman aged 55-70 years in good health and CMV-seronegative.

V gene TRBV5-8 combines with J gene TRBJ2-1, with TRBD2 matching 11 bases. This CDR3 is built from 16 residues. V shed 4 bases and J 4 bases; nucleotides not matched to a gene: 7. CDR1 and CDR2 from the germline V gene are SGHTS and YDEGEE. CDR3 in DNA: TGTGCCAGCAGCATCACTAGCGGGGGTATATACAATGAGCAGTTCTTC. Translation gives CASSITSGGIYNEQFF.

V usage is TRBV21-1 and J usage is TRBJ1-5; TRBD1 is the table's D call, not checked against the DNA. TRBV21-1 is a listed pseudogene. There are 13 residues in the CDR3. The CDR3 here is CASSGQGNQPQHF. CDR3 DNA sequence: TGTGCCAGCAGCGGCCAGGGCAATCAGCCCCAGCATTTT.

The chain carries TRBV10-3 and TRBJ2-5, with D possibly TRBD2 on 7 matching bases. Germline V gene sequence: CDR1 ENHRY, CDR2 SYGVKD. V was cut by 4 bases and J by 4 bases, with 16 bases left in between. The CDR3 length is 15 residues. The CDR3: CAISVDGGPRETQYF. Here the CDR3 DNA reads TGTGCCATCAGTGTGGACGGGGGGCCGCGAGAGACCCAGTACTTC.

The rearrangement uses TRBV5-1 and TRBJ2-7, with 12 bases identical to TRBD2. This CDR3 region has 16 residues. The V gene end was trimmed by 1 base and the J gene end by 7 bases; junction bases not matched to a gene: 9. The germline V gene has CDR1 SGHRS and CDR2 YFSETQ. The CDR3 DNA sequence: TGCGCCAGCAGCTTGTCCCTAGCGGGGGGGCCGGGGGAGCAGTACTTC. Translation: CASSLSLAGGPGEQYF.

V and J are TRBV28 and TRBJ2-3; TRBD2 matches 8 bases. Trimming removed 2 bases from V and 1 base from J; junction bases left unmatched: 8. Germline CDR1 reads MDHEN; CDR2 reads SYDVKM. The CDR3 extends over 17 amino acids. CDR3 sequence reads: CASSLSGGPRGTDTQYF. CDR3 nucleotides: TGTGCCAGCAGTTTAAGCGGGGGCCCCCGAGGCACAGATACGCAGTATTTT.

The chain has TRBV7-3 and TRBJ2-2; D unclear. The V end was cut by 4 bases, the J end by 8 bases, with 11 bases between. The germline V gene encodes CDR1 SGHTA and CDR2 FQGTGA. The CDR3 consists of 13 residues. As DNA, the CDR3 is TGTGCCAGCAGCTCTAGGAGCGCGGGGGAGCTGTTTTTT. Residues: CASSSRSAGELFF.

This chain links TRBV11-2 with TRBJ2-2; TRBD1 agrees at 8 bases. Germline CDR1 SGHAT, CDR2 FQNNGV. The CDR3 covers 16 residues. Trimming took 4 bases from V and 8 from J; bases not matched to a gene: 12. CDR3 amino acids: CASSSLRQGAWGELFF. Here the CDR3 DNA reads TGTGCCAGCAGCTCCCTTCGCCAGGGGGCTTGGGGGGAGCTGTTTTTT.

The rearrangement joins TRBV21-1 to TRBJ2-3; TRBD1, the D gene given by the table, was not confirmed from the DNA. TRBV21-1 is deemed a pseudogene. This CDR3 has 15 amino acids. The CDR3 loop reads CASSSSAGDTDTQYF. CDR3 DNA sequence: TGTGCCAGCAGCAGTTCGGCAGGGGACACAGATACGCAGTATTTT.

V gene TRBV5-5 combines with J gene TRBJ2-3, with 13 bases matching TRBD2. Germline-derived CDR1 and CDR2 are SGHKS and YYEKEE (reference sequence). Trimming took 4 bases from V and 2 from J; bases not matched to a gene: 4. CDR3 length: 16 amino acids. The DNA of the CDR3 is TGTGCCAGCAGCGGTGGACTAGCGGGAGACACAGATACGCAGTATTTT. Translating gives CASSGGLAGDTDTQYF. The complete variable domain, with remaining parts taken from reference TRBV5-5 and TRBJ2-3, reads DAGVTQSPTHLIKTRGQQVTLRCSPISGHKSVSWYQQVLGQGPQFIFQYYEKEERGRGNFPDRFSARQFPNYSSELNVNALLLGDSALYLCASSGGLAGDTDTQYFGPGTRLTVL.

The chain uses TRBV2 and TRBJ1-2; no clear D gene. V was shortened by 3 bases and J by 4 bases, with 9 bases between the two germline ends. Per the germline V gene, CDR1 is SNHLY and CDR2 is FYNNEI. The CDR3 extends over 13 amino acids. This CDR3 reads CASSEGFGYGYTF. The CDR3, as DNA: TGTGCCAGCAGTGAGGGCTTCGGCTATGGCTACACCTTC.

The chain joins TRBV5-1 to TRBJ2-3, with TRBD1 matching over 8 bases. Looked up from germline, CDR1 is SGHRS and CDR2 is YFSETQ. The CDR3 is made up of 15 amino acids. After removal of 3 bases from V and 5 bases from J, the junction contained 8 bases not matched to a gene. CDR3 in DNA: TGCGCCAGCAGCTCTCAACCGACAGGGGAAGATACGCAGTATTTT. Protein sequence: CASSSQPTGEDTQYF. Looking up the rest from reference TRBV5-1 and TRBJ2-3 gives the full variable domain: KAGVTQTPRYLIKTRGQQVTLSCSPISGHRSVSWYQQTPGQGLQFLFEYFSETQRNKGNFPGRFSGRQFSNSRSEMNVSTLELGDSALYLCASSSQPTGEDTQYFGPGTRLTVL.

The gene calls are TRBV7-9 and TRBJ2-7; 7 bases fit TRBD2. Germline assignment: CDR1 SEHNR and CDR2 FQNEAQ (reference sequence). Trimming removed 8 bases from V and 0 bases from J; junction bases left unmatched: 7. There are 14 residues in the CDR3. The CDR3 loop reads CASALGGSSYEQYF. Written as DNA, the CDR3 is TGTGCCAGCGCTCTGGGCGGGAGCTCCTACGAGCAGTACTTC.

The DNA for the CDR3 is TGCAGCGTTGGACTAGCGGATGAGCAGTTCTTC. The encoded protein is CSVGLADEQFF. The chain links TRBV29-1 to TRBJ2-1, with TRBD2 identical over 9 bases. After removal of 4 bases from V and 8 bases from J, the junction contained 0 bases not matched to a gene. CDR1 is SQVTM and CDR2 is ANQGSEA in the germline V gene. This CDR3 contains 11 residues.

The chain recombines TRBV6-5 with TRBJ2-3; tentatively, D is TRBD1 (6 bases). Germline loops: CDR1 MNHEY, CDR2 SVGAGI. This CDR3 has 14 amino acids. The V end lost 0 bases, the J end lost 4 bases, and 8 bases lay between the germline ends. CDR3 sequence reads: CASSYSGAADTQYF. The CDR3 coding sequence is TGTGCCAGCAGTTACTCGGGGGCGGCAGATACGCAGTATTTT.

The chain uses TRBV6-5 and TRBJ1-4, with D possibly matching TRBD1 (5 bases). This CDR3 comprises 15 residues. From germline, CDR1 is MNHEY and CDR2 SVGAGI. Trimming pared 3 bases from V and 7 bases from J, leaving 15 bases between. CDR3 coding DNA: TGTGCCAGCAGTTATGACAGTCAGACCTCTGAAAAACTGTTTTTT. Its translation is CASSYDSQTSEKLFF.

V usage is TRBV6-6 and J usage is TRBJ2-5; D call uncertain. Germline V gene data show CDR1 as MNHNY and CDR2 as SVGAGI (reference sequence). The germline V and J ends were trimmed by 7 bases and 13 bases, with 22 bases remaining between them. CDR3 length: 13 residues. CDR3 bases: TGTGCCAGCACTAATGCCCCCGAGGCCTCCTGGTACTTC. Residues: CASTNAPEASWYF.

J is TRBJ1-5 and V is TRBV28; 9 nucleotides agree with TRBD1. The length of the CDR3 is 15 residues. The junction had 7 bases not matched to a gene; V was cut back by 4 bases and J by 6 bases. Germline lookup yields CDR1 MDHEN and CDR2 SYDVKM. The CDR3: CASSSQNRGLQPQHF. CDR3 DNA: TGTGCCAGCAGTTCCCAAAACAGGGGGCTTCAGCCCCAGCATTTT.

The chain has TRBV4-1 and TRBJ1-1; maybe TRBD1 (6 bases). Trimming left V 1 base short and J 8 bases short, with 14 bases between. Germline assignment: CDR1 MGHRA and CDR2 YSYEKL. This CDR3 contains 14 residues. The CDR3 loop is CASSQVSPGQEAFF. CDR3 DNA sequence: TGCGCCAGCAGCCAAGTATCTCCGGGACAAGAAGCTTTCTTT.

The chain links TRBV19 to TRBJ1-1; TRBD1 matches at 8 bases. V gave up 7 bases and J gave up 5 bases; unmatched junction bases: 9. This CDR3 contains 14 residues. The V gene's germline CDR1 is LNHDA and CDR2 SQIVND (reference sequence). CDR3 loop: CASIFRQGSTEAFF. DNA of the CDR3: TGTGCCAGTATATTTAGACAGGGGTCGACTGAAGCTTTCTTT. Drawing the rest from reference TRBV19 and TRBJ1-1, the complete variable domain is DGGITQSPKYLFRKEGQNVTLSCEQNLNHDAMYWYRQDPGQGLRLIYYSQIVNDFQKGDIAEGYSVSREKKESFPLTVTSAQKNPTAFYLCASIFRQGSTEAFFGQGTRLTVV.

The CDR3 sequence is CASLDSNTGELFF. The CDR3 region has the DNA TGCGCCAGCTTAGACTCGAACACCGGGGAGCTGTTTTTT. The chain joins TRBV10-1 to TRBJ2-2; D remains unclear. The CDR3 contains 13 residues. With 8 bases removed from V and 0 bases from J, the gap between germline ends came to 7 bases. CDR1 and CDR2 (germline): WNHNN, SYGVQD (reference sequence).

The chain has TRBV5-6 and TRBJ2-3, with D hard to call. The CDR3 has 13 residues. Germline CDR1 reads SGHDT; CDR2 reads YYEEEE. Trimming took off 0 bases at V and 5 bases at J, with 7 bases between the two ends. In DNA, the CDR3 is TGTGCCAGCAGCTTGGCACCGGGAGATACGCAGTATTTT. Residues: CASSLAPGDTQYF.

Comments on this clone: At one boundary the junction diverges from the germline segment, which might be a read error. The CDR3 spells CSADREDF. The CDR3 DNA reads TGCAGCGCAGACAGGGAGGACTTC. The V call is TRBV29-1, the J call TRBJ1-2, with 7 bases aligning to TRBD1. This CDR3 has 8 amino acids. From germline, CDR1 is SQVTM and CDR2 ANQGSEA.

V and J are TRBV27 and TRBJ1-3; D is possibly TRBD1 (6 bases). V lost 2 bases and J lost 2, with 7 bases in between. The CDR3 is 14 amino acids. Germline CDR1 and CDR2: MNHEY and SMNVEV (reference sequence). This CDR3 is CASSLAGAGNTIYF. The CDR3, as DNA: TGTGCCAGCAGTTTAGCAGGGGCTGGAAACACCATATATTTT.